This entry lists 26 T cell receptor beta chains sequenced from one sample in a study of T cells after yellow fever vaccination. TCRdb ran MiXCR on the 5' RACE reads and lists one entry per CDR3 protein. The sample yields some 300,000 distinct CDR3 sequences, around 3.6% seen once. Sample: PBMCs, taken on the day of the yellow fever booster vaccination. These receptors all stem from a young man who received the YFV17D yellow fever vaccine.

In DNA form, the CDR3 reads TGTGCCAGCAGCTTAGTGGATAGGCCCGGCTCTGGAAACACCATATATTTT. This encodes CASSLVDRPGSGNTIYF. The V call is TRBV7-6, the J call TRBJ1-3; no clear D. Trimming took off 1 base at V and 0 bases at J, with 13 bases between the two ends. CDR3 size: 17 residues. Germline V gives CDR1 SGHVS, CDR2 FNYEAQ.

This clonotype was detected a few times. The chain couples TRBV6-7 to TRBJ2-7, with 7 bases lining up with TRBD1. TRBV6-7 is annotated as an ORF whose role is uncertain. This CDR3 comprises 15 residues. Germline trimming cut 5 bases from V and 4 bases from J; bases unmatched to any gene: 11. CDR3 coding DNA: TGTGCCAGCAGTGGAACAGGGGCTCTACGATACGAGCAGTACTTC. Protein sequence: CASSGTGALRYEQYF.

This clonotype was counted between two and nine times. The rearrangement links TRBV4-1 to TRBJ2-5; 7 bases are shared with TRBD1. Germline V gene lookup returns CDR1 MGHRA and CDR2 YSYEKL. This CDR3 region has 14 residues. V gave up 4 bases and J gave up 2 bases; unmatched junction bases: 4. This CDR3 reads CASSPDRDQETQYF. The CDR3 DNA follows: TGCGCCAGCAGCCCTGACAGGGATCAAGAGACCCAGTACTTC.

This clonotype occurred many times. This chain links TRBV5-1 with TRBJ2-1; 11 nucleotides line up with TRBD1. The CDR3 is 15 amino acids. The germline V gene encodes CDR1 SGHRS and CDR2 YFSETQ. V was clipped by 4 bases and J by 7 bases; unmatched bases: 7. The CDR3 nucleotides are TGCGCCAGCAGCCAGGGGACAGGGGGAAAGAATGAGCAGTTCTTC. It specifies CASSQGTGGKNEQFF.

This clonotype was seen many times. The chain combines TRBV6-2 or TRBV6-3 with TRBJ2-1; 9 nucleotides line up with TRBD1. The junction had 12 bases not matched to a gene; V was cut back by 6 bases and J by 0 bases. The germline CDR1 and CDR2 sequences are MNHEY and SVGEGT. The CDR3 runs to 18 residues. The CDR3 loop reads CASRFVPGQGSSYNEQFF. In DNA, the CDR3 is TGTGCCAGCAGATTCGTGCCGGGACAGGGTAGCTCCTACAATGAGCAGTTCTTC.

This clonotype has only a few counts. The chain links TRBV12-3 or TRBV12-4 to TRBJ1-5; D gene unclear. The CDR3 extends over 14 amino acids. V lost 1 base, J lost 4 bases, and 8 bases lay in between. The CDR3 sequence is CASSLEGRNQPQHF. The CDR3 nucleotides are TGTGCCAGCAGTTTAGAAGGGCGAAATCAGCCCCAGCATTTT.

A few counts support this clonotype. This chain uses TRBV5-1 with TRBJ2-3; D might be TRBD1 (5 bases). This CDR3 spans 15 amino acids. Trimming removed 2 bases at V and 2 bases at J, with 12 bases between. Germline V gene data show CDR1 as SGHRS and CDR2 as YFSETQ. CDR3 nucleotide sequence: TGCGCCAGCAGCTTCTTGGCAGGACACACAGATACGCAGTATTTT. Protein sequence: CASSFLAGHTDTQYF.

Only a few counts were recorded for this clonotype. The gene calls are TRBV28 and TRBJ2-5; perhaps TRBD1 as D (5 bases). The germline V and J ends were trimmed by 6 bases and 5 bases, with 19 bases remaining between them. CDR3 length: 15 residues. In germline, CDR1 is MDHEN, CDR2 SYDVKM. As DNA, the CDR3 is TGTGCCAGCAGAACTGGCTCTCAAGGGGCGGAGACCCAGTACTTC. Amino acid sequence: CASRTGSQGAETQYF. The full variable domain, rest sourced from reference TRBV28 and TRBJ2-5, is DVKVTQSSRYLVKRTGEKVFLECVQDMDHENMFWYRQDPGLGLRLIYFSYDVKMKEKGDIPEGYSVSREKKERFSLILESASTNQTSMYLCASRTGSQGAETQYFGPGTRLLVL.

Many counts were recorded for this clonotype. The CDR3 DNA reads as TGCAGTGCTAGAGATCAGACTAGCGGGGGGAATGAGCAGTTCTTC. Its protein product is CSARDQTSGGNEQFF. The chain uses TRBV20-1 and TRBJ2-1; 13 nucleotides agree with TRBD2. Trimming cost V 0 bases and J 7 bases; bases outside gene matches: 3. This CDR3 has 15 residues. Germline V gives CDR1 DFQATT, CDR2 SNEGSKA (reference sequence).

This rearrangement joins TRBV3-1 to TRBJ2-2; D might be TRBD2 (5 bases). This CDR3 contains 16 residues. V was shortened by 2 bases and J by 5 bases, with 15 bases between the two germline ends. Germline V CDR1 and CDR2: LGHDT, YNNKEL (reference sequence). The DNA for the CDR3 is TGTGCCAGCAGCCAATTCCTAGGACTCCTAACCGGGGAGCTGTTTTTT. As protein: CASSQFLGLLTGELFF.

This clonotype was recorded many times. V is TRBV18 and J is TRBJ2-1; 7 bases match TRBD1. Germline lookup yields CDR1 KGHSH and CDR2 LQKENI. Unmatched junction bases numbered 4, after V lost 0 bases and J lost 5 bases. The CDR3 length is 15 residues. CDR3 residues: CASSPPSQGDNEQFF. Here the CDR3 DNA reads TGTGCCAGCTCACCACCGAGCCAGGGGGACAATGAGCAGTTCTTC.

The sample holds many counts of this clonotype. The chain has TRBV11-2 and TRBJ1-6; D not certain. In germline, CDR1 is SGHAT, CDR2 FQNNGV. The CDR3 runs to 12 residues. Trimming left V 6 bases short and J 7 bases short, with 7 bases between. DNA of the CDR3: TGTGCCAGCAGACGAATAAATTCACCCCTCCACTTT. Translating gives CASRRINSPLHF. The variable domain in full, with the rest retrieved from reference TRBV11-2 and TRBJ1-6, is EAGVAQSPRYKIIEKRQSVAFWCNPISGHATLYWYQQILGQGPKLLIQFQNNGVVDDSQLPKDRFSAERLKGVDSTLKIQPAKLEDSAVYLCASRRINSPLHFGNGTRLTVT.

This clonotype was seen many times. This chain connects TRBV20-1 to TRBJ1-4; D remains ambiguous. CDR1 is DFQATT and CDR2 is SNEGSKA in the germline V gene (reference sequence). This CDR3 comprises 12 residues. V was shortened by 6 bases and J by 7 bases, with 12 bases between the two germline ends. CDR3 in amino acids: CSALGSSEKLFF. The CDR3 DNA is TGCAGTGCCCTTGGTTCGAGTGAAAAACTGTTTTTT.

This clonotype was recorded at least ten times. The rearrangement uses TRBV10-3 and TRBJ2-7; D not resolved. The germline V gene has CDR1 ENHRY and CDR2 SYGVKD. The CDR3 is 12 amino acids. V lost 2 bases, J lost 2 bases, and 4 bases lay in between. Here the CDR3 DNA reads TGTGCCATCAGTGAGGGGACCTACGAGCAGTACTTC. It yields the protein CAISEGTYEQYF.

The chain links TRBV12-3 or TRBV12-4 to TRBJ2-5; D uncertain. The V end was cut by 3 bases, the J end by 7 bases, with 9 bases between. CDR3 length equals 12 residues. This CDR3 is CASSFWEGTQYF. CDR3 DNA: TGTGCCAGCAGTTTCTGGGAAGGGACCCAGTACTTC.

There are a few counts of this clonotype. The CDR3 coding sequence is TGCAGTGCTAGAGTAGGAGGGTTCTATAATTCACCCCTCCACTTT. As protein: CSARVGGFYNSPLHF. The chain recombines TRBV20-1 with TRBJ1-6; no firm D call. V lost 1 base and J lost 3, with 10 bases in between. CDR3 size: 15 residues. Looked up from germline, CDR1 is DFQATT and CDR2 is SNEGSKA (reference sequence).

The gene calls are TRBV5-1 and TRBJ2-7; 9 nucleotides match TRBD1. This CDR3 region has 14 residues. Germline values: CDR1 SGHRS, CDR2 YFSETQ. The V and J ends lost 4 bases and 6 bases, in that order; junction bases with no gene match: 8. The CDR3 DNA reads as TGCGCCAGCAGCAGTACAGGGGGCGGGTTCGAGCAGTACGTC. Its translation is CASSSTGGGFEQYV.

This clonotype occurred a few times. The chain combines TRBV27 with TRBJ2-7; D uncertain. Germline-derived CDR1 and CDR2 are MNHEY and SMNVEV (reference sequence). This CDR3 is 13 amino acids long. V was clipped by 8 bases and J by 3 bases, with 14 bases between them. CDR3 amino acids: CASSTHNLYEQYF. The CDR3 bases are TGTGCCAGCTCCACCCACAACCTCTACGAGCAGTACTTC.

This clonotype was recorded many times. The rearrangement joins TRBV6-5 to TRBJ1-1; TRBD1 might be the D (6 bases). Per the germline V gene, CDR1 is MNHEY and CDR2 is SVGAGI. Trimming removed 5 bases at V and 7 bases at J, with 14 bases between. This CDR3 contains 13 residues. The CDR3 region is CASSPGTKSEAFF. The CDR3 DNA is TGTGCCAGCAGTCCCGGGACAAAGAGTGAAGCTTTCTTT.

This clonotype was recorded many times. J is TRBJ2-5 and V is TRBV10-2, with 12 nucleotides matching TRBD2. Losses at the gene ends were 7 bases for V and 2 bases for J; bases not matched to a gene: 5. This CDR3 has 15 residues. The V gene's germline CDR1 is WSHSY and CDR2 SAAADI. The CDR3 DNA reads as TGCGCCAGCACCTCACTAGCGGGGGGTCAAGAGACCCAGTACTTC. It yields the protein CASTSLAGGQETQYF.

V usage is TRBV10-3 and J usage is TRBJ1-6; D is unclear. Trimming left V 10 bases short and J 0 bases short, with 16 bases between. The CDR3 has 16 residues. Germline CDR1 and CDR2: ENHRY and SYGVKD. The CDR3 sequence is CATCCPESSYNSPLHF. The CDR3, as DNA: TGTGCCACCTGCTGTCCAGAGAGCTCCTATAATTCACCCCTCCACTTT.

At least ten counts were recorded for this clonotype. The chain recombines TRBV6-2 or TRBV6-3 with TRBJ1-6, with 7 bases lining up with TRBD1. Germline CDR1 MNHEY, CDR2 SVGEGT. V shed 7 bases, J shed 7 bases, and the junction held 10 bases outside the gene matches. This CDR3 region has 15 residues. The CDR3 region is CASNPRGRGNSPLHF. CDR3 bases: TGTGCCAGCAATCCGAGGGGGCGCGGGAATTCACCCCTCCACTTT.

The chain uses TRBV20-1 and TRBJ2-5; D is unclear. Germline V gene data show CDR1 as DFQATT and CDR2 as SNEGSKA (reference sequence). The CDR3 spans 15 residues. Between the trimmed V and J ends, which lost 6 bases and 4 bases, there was a span of 21 bases. This CDR3 reads CSAGISQIGAETQYF. The CDR3 bases are TGCAGTGCCGGAATATCGCAGATAGGAGCAGAGACCCAGTACTTC.

This clonotype was seen repeatedly, ten times or more. The chain employs TRBV10-3 and TRBJ1-2, with D possibly being TRBD1 (6 bases). Trimming removed 4 bases from V and 2 bases from J, with 17 bases in between. This CDR3 region has 16 residues. Germline V gene lookup returns CDR1 ENHRY and CDR2 SYGVKD. The CDR3 coding sequence is TGTGCCATCAGTGGGGGTCTAAGGGACAAGAACTATGGCTACACCTTC. Amino acid sequence: CAISGGLRDKNYGYTF.

The chain joins TRBV11-1 to TRBJ1-1, with 10 bases that match TRBD1. J lost 6 bases, V lost 0 bases, and 1 base had no gene match. Looked up from germline, CDR1 is SGHAT and CDR2 is FQDESV (reference sequence). The CDR3 has 14 amino acids. DNA of the CDR3: TGTGCCAGCAGCTTAGCGGGGACAGGGGCTGAAGCTTTCTTT. Translating it yields CASSLAGTGAEAFF. Full variable domain (outside the CDR3, taken from reference TRBV11-1 and TRBJ1-1): EAEVAQSPRYKITEKSQAVAFWCDPISGHATLYWYRQILGQGPELLVQFQDESVVDDSQLPKDRFSAERLKGVDSTLKIQPAELGDSAMYLCASSLAGTGAEAFFGQGTRLTVV.

This clonotype occurred a few times. The CDR3: CASSLVPGLQPQHF. The DNA of the CDR3 is TGTGCCAGCAGCTTAGTACCGGGTCTTCAGCCCCAGCATTTT. The V and J genes are TRBV11-2 and TRBJ1-5; D unclear. In germline, CDR1 is SGHAT, CDR2 FQNNGV. V dropped 1 base and J dropped 6 bases, with 10 bases sitting between them. The CDR3 contains 14 residues. The full variable domain, with the rest looked up from reference TRBV11-2 and TRBJ1-5, is EAGVAQSPRYKIIEKRQSVAFWCNPISGHATLYWYQQILGQGPKLLIQFQNNGVVDDSQLPKDRFSAERLKGVDSTLKIQPAKLEDSAVYLCASSLVPGLQPQHFGDGTRLSIL.